The next 16 T cell receptor beta chains were all read from a single sample in a study of blood T cell repertoires in COVID-19 (dated by TCRdb to 2018 to 2021). Libraries were made using the immunoSEQ multiplex PCR assay. Here the immuneACCESS table is served through TCRdb, limited to in-frame sequences with V and J called. Missing clones are a known gap in these copies; in checked studies unresolved V genes cover under half, and the rest lacks a known reason. In all, the sample holds 160,000 or so clones, and 75% to 85% of those were seen once. The ten largest clones take up roughly 9.8% of the sample. The material sequenced was peripheral blood. These receptors were taken from a woman between 50 and 59 years old with acute or convalescent COVID-19.

In its sample, this clone was seen a few times. The CDR3 is CATSRDRLGGTEAFF. The CDR3 DNA reads TGTGCCACCAGCAGAGATCGTCTGGGGGGCACTGAAGCTTTCTTT. The chain combines TRBV15 with TRBJ1-1, with D tentatively TRBD1 (5 bases). V was clipped by 0 bases and J by 4 bases, with 12 bases between them. Germline-derived CDR1 and CDR2 are LNHNV and YYDKDF (reference sequence). The CDR3 is 15 amino acids. The whole variable domain, filled in from reference TRBV15 and TRBJ1-1, reads DAMVIQNPRYQVTQFGKPVTLSCSQTLNHNVMYWYQQKSSQAPKLLFHYYDKDFNNEADTPDNFQSRRPNTSFCFLDIRSPGLGDTAMYLCATSRDRLGGTEAFFGQGTRLTVV.

The chain employs TRBV2 and TRBJ1-5, with 8 bases fitting TRBD1. There are 15 residues in the CDR3. After removal of 8 bases from V and 7 bases from J, the junction contained 13 bases not matched to a gene. CDR1 SNHLY and CDR2 FYNNEI come from the germline V gene. Here the CDR3 reads CASSAYRGVWQPQHF. The DNA for the CDR3 is TGTGCCAGCTCTGCCTACAGGGGGGTATGGCAGCCCCAGCATTTT.

This chain joins TRBV7-2 and TRBJ2-6, with a weak D call TRBD2 (5 bases). The CDR3 runs 16 residues. Trimming left V 5 bases short and J 0 bases short, with 11 bases between. Germline CDR1 and CDR2: SGHTA and FQGNSA. As DNA, the CDR3 is TGTGCCAGCAGCGGTCACAGCGGCTCTGGGGCCAACGTCCTGACTTTC. Translating it yields CASSGHSGSGANVLTF.

The table lists this clone with a count of one. DNA of the CDR3: TGTGCCAGCAGACAGGGGGCGGTTGCTGAAGCTTTCTTT. Encoded protein: CASRQGAVAEAFF. The rearrangement joins TRBV6-5 to TRBJ1-1; 9 bases map to TRBD1. The CDR3 has 13 amino acids. Germline-derived CDR1 and CDR2 are MNHEY and SVGAGI. Trimming removed 6 bases from V and 6 bases from J; junction bases left unmatched: 5.

This sequence joins TRBV4-3 and TRBJ2-3, with unresolved D. Germline V gene sequence: CDR1 LGHNA, CDR2 YSLEER. This CDR3 has 16 amino acids. The V end lost 0 bases, the J end lost 2 bases, and 12 bases lay between the germline ends. CDR3 loop: CASSQESSYYTDTQYF. The CDR3 nucleotides are TGCGCCAGCAGCCAAGAGTCGTCCTACTACACAGATACGCAGTATTTT.

This sequence joins TRBV24-1 and TRBJ2-2; 8 nucleotides match TRBD1. Germline-derived CDR1 and CDR2 are KGHDR and SFDVKD. The trim removed 5 bases at V and 4 bases at J, leaving 5 bases unmatched. This CDR3 region has 15 residues. The CDR3 reads CATSAAGQGTGELFF. Written as DNA, the CDR3 is TGTGCCACCAGTGCTGCTGGACAGGGCACCGGGGAGCTGTTTTTT.

V usage is TRBV10-3 and J usage is TRBJ2-1, with 12 nucleotides matching TRBD2. In germline, CDR1 is ENHRY, CDR2 SYGVKD. V gave up 7 bases and J gave up 8 bases; unmatched junction bases: 6. This CDR3 has 14 residues. DNA of the CDR3: TGTGCCATCACCAGGACTAGCGGGGCCGATGAGCAGTTCTTC. As protein: CAITRTSGADEQFF.

This chain connects TRBV7-9 to TRBJ2-7, with 11 bases aligning to TRBD2. The J call is in doubt because the DNA end fits TRBJ2-5 better. This CDR3 has 19 amino acids. The V gene's germline CDR1 is SEHNR and CDR2 FQNEAQ (reference sequence). The CDR3 DNA reads as TGTGCCAGCAGCACCCGACTACCAACTAGCGGGGGACTTCAAGAGACCCAGTACTTC. It encodes CASSTRLPTSGGLQETQYF.

V and J are TRBV2 and TRBJ1-2; no clear D gene. Germline CDR1 and CDR2: SNHLY and FYNNEI. The CDR3 contains 12 residues. V dropped 8 bases and J dropped 4 bases, with 11 bases sitting between them. The CDR3 sequence is CASLANGYGYTF. As DNA, the CDR3 is TGTGCCAGCTTGGCAAATGGCTATGGCTACACCTTC.

The chain employs TRBV18 and TRBJ2-1; 8 nucleotides align to TRBD1. V lost 1 base to trimming and J lost 6 bases; unmatched junction nucleotides: 5. Germline-derived CDR1 and CDR2 are KGHSH and LQKENI. There are 15 residues in the CDR3. The CDR3 region has the DNA TGTGCCAGCTCACCACAGCAGGGGGCGTTCAATGAGCAGTTCTTC. Translation gives CASSPQQGAFNEQFF. Variable domain in full (rest from reference TRBV18 and TRBJ2-1): NAGVMQNPRHLVRRRGQEARLRCSPMKGHSHVYWYRQLPEEGLKFMVYLQKENIIDESGMPKERFSAEFPKEGPSILRIQQVVRGDSAAYFCASSPQQGAFNEQFFGPGTRLTVL.

This chain uses TRBV15 with TRBJ2-7; 7 bases map to TRBD1. Germline CDR1 LNHNV, CDR2 YYDKDF (reference sequence). The CDR3 contains 14 residues. V lost 2 bases to trimming and J lost 2 bases; unmatched junction nucleotides: 3. In DNA form, the CDR3 reads TGTGCCACCAGCAGAAACACAGGGGCCTACGAGCAGTACTTC. Protein: CATSRNTGAYEQYF.

The J gene is TRBJ2-7, the V gene TRBV6-2 or TRBV6-3, with 7 bases matching TRBD2. The CDR3 contains 15 residues. V shed 5 bases and J 7 bases; nucleotides not matched to a gene: 14. Germline CDR1 is MNHEY and CDR2 is SVGEGT. The chain's CDR3 is CASSHLSAGVIEQYF. The CDR3 bases are TGTGCCAGCAGTCACCTTTCCGCGGGAGTGATTGAGCAGTACTTC.

The chain is built from TRBV27 and TRBJ2-7; tentatively, D is TRBD1 (6 bases). The germline V gene encodes CDR1 MNHEY and CDR2 SMNVEV (reference sequence). The CDR3 length is 13 residues. V lost 3 bases to trimming and J lost 4 bases, with 10 bases between them. The CDR3 loop is CASSFVRGYEQYF. The DNA for the CDR3 is TGTGCCAGCAGTTTTGTTAGGGGGTACGAGCAGTACTTC.

The chain couples TRBV20-1 to TRBJ1-2; D unclear. CDR1 and CDR2 (germline): DFQATT, SNEGSKA (reference sequence). The CDR3 runs to 12 residues. V was trimmed by 3 bases and J by 4 bases, leaving 9 bases between them. The CDR3 reads CSASREGYGYTF. In nucleotides, the CDR3 is TGCAGTGCTAGTAGGGAGGGCTATGGCTACACCTTC.

This clone has only one observation. This chain connects TRBV4-1 to TRBJ2-5; 7 bases are a match to TRBD2. The germline V gene has CDR1 MGHRA and CDR2 YSYEKL. This CDR3 has 15 amino acids. Trimming cost V 0 bases and J 5 bases; bases outside gene matches: 6. The CDR3 spells CASSQDWGGAETQYF. The CDR3 DNA reads as TGCGCCAGCAGCCAAGATTGGGGGGGAGCGGAGACCCAGTACTTC.

The table lists this clone with a count of one. This chain connects TRBV6-6 to TRBJ2-5, with 7 positions matching TRBD1. Trimming took 6 bases from V and 3 from J; bases not matched to a gene: 7. From germline, CDR1 is MNHNY and CDR2 SVGAGI (reference sequence). The CDR3 is made up of 14 amino acids. This CDR3 reads CASRRGTVEETQYF. In DNA form, the CDR3 reads TGTGCCAGCAGACGTGGGACAGTTGAAGAGACCCAGTACTTC.